This is a list of T cell receptor beta chains from one sample in a study of blood T cell repertoires in COVID-19. Using immunoSEQ multiplex PCR, the repertoire was profiled, and TCRdb retains in-frame clones only, with some absent. The sample carries 150,000 to 250,000 clones, approximately 80% recorded once. Sequencing used peripheral blood. These receptors were obtained from a human donor with acute or convalescent COVID-19. The donor label of this sample is uncertain. CDR3s include the opening cysteine and the closing phenylalanine or tryptophan. Each record gives: V gene, J gene, clone size, D gene, CDR3 protein, CDR3 DNA. D genes are given only for firm matches. The size entry is marked missing in some rows and otherwise reads once, few, many or a size class.

v_gene: TRBV10-1; j_gene: TRBJ2-2; abundance: NA; d_gene: NA; CDR3aa: CASSDLSGRNTGELFF; CDR3nt: TGCGCCAGCAGTGACTTGAGCGGGCGGAACACCGGGGAGCTGTTTTTT
v_gene: TRBV5-1; j_gene: TRBJ1-1; abundance: NA; d_gene: NA; CDR3aa: CASSALDWRNTEAFF; CDR3nt: TGCGCCAGCAGCGCCCTGGACTGGCGGAACACTGAAGCTTTCTTT
v_gene: TRBV11-1; j_gene: TRBJ2-7; abundance: NA; d_gene: TRBD2; CDR3aa: CASSLGTSGVYEQYF; CDR3nt: TGTGCCAGCAGCTTGGGGACTAGCGGGGTCTACGAGCAGTACTTC
v_gene: TRBV7-9; j_gene: TRBJ1-5; abundance: NA; d_gene: NA; CDR3aa: CASSSQGSNQPQHF; CDR3nt: TGTGCCAGCAGCTCCCAGGGAAGCAATCAGCCCCAGCATTTT
v_gene: TRBV4-2; j_gene: TRBJ1-2; abundance: NA; d_gene: TRBD1; CDR3aa: CASSQDGRQGANYGYTF; CDR3nt: TGTGCCAGCAGCCAAGATGGGCGACAGGGGGCTAACTATGGCTACACCTTC
v_gene: TRBV7-6; j_gene: TRBJ1-1; abundance: NA; d_gene: NA; CDR3aa: CASSVQGNTEAFF; CDR3nt: TGTGCCAGCAGCGTACAGGGGAACACTGAAGCTTTCTTT
v_gene: TRBV7-9; j_gene: TRBJ1-3; abundance: NA; d_gene: NA; CDR3aa: CASSLRGAIGNTIYF; CDR3nt: TGTGCCAGCAGCTTACGGGGGGCCATTGGAAACACCATATATTTT
v_gene: TRBV7-9; j_gene: TRBJ2-3; abundance: NA; d_gene: NA; CDR3aa: CASSAVRQGDTQYF; CDR3nt: TGTGCCAGCAGCGCCGTTCGGCAGGGAGATACGCAGTATTTT
v_gene: TRBV3-1/TRBV3-2; j_gene: TRBJ2-5; abundance: NA; d_gene: TRBD2; CDR3aa: CASKNLAVQETQYF; CDR3nt: TGTGCCAGCAAAAATCTAGCGGTTCAAGAGACCCAGTACTTC
v_gene: TRBV6-2/TRBV6-3; j_gene: TRBJ1-2; abundance: NA; d_gene: NA; CDR3aa: CASSSNRAAYGYTF; CDR3nt: TGTGCCAGCAGTTCCAACAGGGCGGCGTATGGCTACACCTTC
v_gene: TRBV7-2; j_gene: TRBJ2-4; abundance: NA; d_gene: TRBD2; CDR3aa: CASSPSGSRGNIQYF; CDR3nt: TGTGCCAGCAGCCCTAGCGGGAGTAGGGGAAACATTCAGTACTTC
v_gene: TRBV28; j_gene: TRBJ1-6; abundance: NA; d_gene: NA; CDR3aa: CASHRSRTYNSPLHF; CDR3nt: TGTGCCAGCCACCGGTCGAGGACCTATAATTCACCCCTCCACTTT
v_gene: TRBV11-2; j_gene: TRBJ2-1; abundance: NA; d_gene: TRBD2; CDR3aa: CASRPAGGHNEQFF; CDR3nt: TGTGCCAGCCGACCGGCGGGAGGTCACAATGAGCAGTTCTTC
v_gene: TRBV6-4; j_gene: TRBJ2-2; abundance: NA; d_gene: TRBD2; CDR3aa: CASSDSASGDTGELFF; CDR3nt: TGTGCCAGCAGTGACTCGGCTAGCGGGGACACCGGGGAGCTGTTTTTT
v_gene: TRBV5-1; j_gene: TRBJ2-1; abundance: NA; d_gene: TRBD1; CDR3aa: CASSVQGNEQFF; CDR3nt: TGCGCCAGCAGCGTACAGGGGAATGAGCAGTTCTTC
v_gene: TRBV6-5; j_gene: TRBJ1-2; abundance: NA; d_gene: NA; CDR3aa: CASSYWGGDYGYTF; CDR3nt: TGTGCCAGCAGTTACTGGGGAGGCGACTATGGCTACACCTTC
v_gene: TRBV11-2; j_gene: TRBJ1-2; abundance: NA; d_gene: TRBD1; CDR3aa: CASSLPTGQGYTF; CDR3nt: TGTGCCAGCAGCTTGCCGACAGGGCAAGGCTACACCTTC
v_gene: TRBV29-1; j_gene: TRBJ2-7; abundance: NA; d_gene: TRBD2; CDR3aa: CSVRGGDGSYEQYF; CDR3nt: TGCAGCGTAAGGGGAGGGGATGGGTCCTACGAGCAGTACTTC
v_gene: TRBV19; j_gene: TRBJ2-1; abundance: few; d_gene: TRBD1; CDR3aa: CASSIGTGNNEQFF; CDR3nt: TGTGCCAGTAGTATCGGGACAGGTAACAATGAGCAGTTCTTC
v_gene: TRBV7-8; j_gene: TRBJ1-1; abundance: few; d_gene: NA; CDR3aa: CASSLGRSGTEAFF; CDR3nt: TGTGCCAGCAGCTTAGGGAGGTCGGGGACTGAAGCTTTCTTT
v_gene: TRBV7-2; j_gene: TRBJ2-1; abundance: NA; d_gene: TRBD2; CDR3aa: CASSPRLAGYNEQFF; CDR3nt: TGTGCCAGCAGCCCGAGGCTAGCGGGGTACAATGAGCAGTTCTTC
v_gene: TRBV7-8; j_gene: TRBJ2-3; abundance: NA; d_gene: NA; CDR3aa: CASSLAARSTDTQYF; CDR3nt: TGTGCCAGCAGCTTAGCCGCCCGGAGCACAGATACGCAGTATTTT
v_gene: TRBV2; j_gene: TRBJ1-3; abundance: NA; d_gene: TRBD1; CDR3aa: CASRRDRGPASSGNTIYF; CDR3nt: TGTGCCAGCAGGAGGGACAGGGGGCCAGCAAGCTCTGGAAACACCATATATTTT
v_gene: TRBV21-1; j_gene: TRBJ2-1; abundance: NA; d_gene: NA; CDR3aa: CASSPRLGGDEQFF; CDR3nt: TGTGCCAGCAGCCCCCGACTAGGTGGGGATGAGCAGTTCTTC
v_gene: TRBV18; j_gene: TRBJ1-1; abundance: NA; d_gene: TRBD1; CDR3aa: CASSPLQGANTEAFF; CDR3nt: TGTGCCAGCTCACCACTACAGGGGGCGAACACTGAAGCTTTCTTT
v_gene: TRBV27; j_gene: TRBJ2-7; abundance: NA; d_gene: TRBD2; CDR3aa: CASSTSGLPYEQYF; CDR3nt: TGTGCCAGCAGTACTAGCGGCCTTCCCTACGAGCAGTACTTC
v_gene: TRBV11-2; j_gene: TRBJ1-4; abundance: NA; d_gene: NA; CDR3aa: CASSLRESRNEKLFF; CDR3nt: TGTGCCAGCAGCCTAAGGGAGTCAAGGAATGAAAAACTGTTTTTT
v_gene: TRBV27; j_gene: TRBJ2-7; abundance: NA; d_gene: TRBD1; CDR3aa: CASSLRAGTGGFHEQYF; CDR3nt: TGTGCCAGCAGTTTAAGAGCCGGGACAGGGGGCTTCCACGAGCAGTACTTC
v_gene: TRBV9; j_gene: TRBJ2-1; abundance: NA; d_gene: TRBD2; CDR3aa: CASSVGAGGPFEQFF; CDR3nt: TGTGCCAGCAGCGTTGGAGCGGGAGGGCCTTTTGAGCAGTTCTTC
v_gene: TRBV7-8; j_gene: TRBJ1-5; abundance: once; d_gene: NA; CDR3aa: CASSPQGGYQPQHF; CDR3nt: TGTGCCAGCAGTCCCCAGGGAGGATATCAGCCCCAGCATTTT
v_gene: TRBV2; j_gene: TRBJ2-1; abundance: NA; d_gene: NA; CDR3aa: CASSQLGNEQFF; CDR3nt: TGTGCCAGCAGCCAACTAGGGAATGAGCAGTTCTTC
v_gene: TRBV19; j_gene: TRBJ2-1; abundance: NA; d_gene: TRBD1; CDR3aa: CASSQDRGYEQFF; CDR3nt: TGTGCCAGTAGTCAGGACAGGGGTTATGAGCAGTTCTTC
v_gene: TRBV9; j_gene: TRBJ1-6; abundance: NA; d_gene: TRBD1; CDR3aa: CAISPPGGDRKNSPLHF; CDR3nt: TGTGCCATTTCGCCCCCGGGTGGGGACAGGAAAAATTCACCCCTCCACTTT
v_gene: TRBV12-3/TRBV12-4; j_gene: TRBJ2-1; abundance: NA; d_gene: TRBD2; CDR3aa: CASSLASGTQFF; CDR3nt: TGTGCCAGCAGTTTAGCTAGCGGGACTCAGTTCTTC
v_gene: TRBV15; j_gene: TRBJ2-7; abundance: once; d_gene: TRBD2; CDR3aa: CATSRDQGGPYEQYF; CDR3nt: TGTGCCACCAGCAGAGATCAGGGAGGGCCCTACGAGCAGTACTTC
v_gene: TRBV21-1; j_gene: TRBJ1-5; abundance: NA; d_gene: NA; CDR3aa: CASSKGVDRGGNQPQHF; CDR3nt: TGTGCCAGCAGCAAAGGCGTGGACAGGGGTGGCAATCAGCCCCAGCATTTT
v_gene: TRBV12-3/TRBV12-4; j_gene: TRBJ1-4; abundance: NA; d_gene: NA; CDR3aa: CASSPNRVEKLFF; CDR3nt: TGTGCCAGCAGCCCCAACAGGGTCGAAAAACTGTTTTTT
v_gene: TRBV11-3; j_gene: TRBJ2-3; abundance: NA; d_gene: NA; CDR3aa: CASSLIGHLGATQYF; CDR3nt: TGTGCCAGCAGCTTAATTGGCCATTTAGGGGCTACGCAGTATTTT
v_gene: TRBV18; j_gene: TRBJ2-1; abundance: NA; d_gene: TRBD2; CDR3aa: CASSLGPGRAYNEQFF; CDR3nt: TGTGCCAGCTCACTGGGCCCAGGGAGGGCCTACAATGAGCAGTTCTTC
v_gene: TRBV11-2; j_gene: TRBJ2-1; abundance: NA; d_gene: TRBD2; CDR3aa: CASSPSGSGYEQFF; CDR3nt: TGTGCCAGCAGCCCGAGCGGGAGTGGCTATGAGCAGTTCTTC
v_gene: TRBV13; j_gene: TRBJ2-5; abundance: NA; d_gene: TRBD2; CDR3aa: CASSPREGGRQYF; CDR3nt: TGTGCCAGCAGCCCCCGGGAGGGGGGGCGACAGTACTTC
v_gene: TRBV27; j_gene: TRBJ2-4; abundance: few; d_gene: TRBD1; CDR3aa: CASSGQGRDIQYF; CDR3nt: TGTGCCAGCAGCGGACAGGGAAGGGACATTCAGTACTTC
v_gene: TRBV2; j_gene: TRBJ1-6; abundance: NA; d_gene: NA; CDR3aa: CASIDRSSYNSPLHF; CDR3nt: TGTGCCAGTATCGACAGGAGCTCCTATAATTCACCCCTCCACTTT
v_gene: TRBV5-6; j_gene: TRBJ1-5; abundance: NA; d_gene: TRBD1; CDR3aa: CASSSQGAGGNQPQHF; CDR3nt: TGTGCCAGCAGCTCACAGGGGGCCGGGGGCAATCAGCCCCAGCATTTT
v_gene: TRBV6-1; j_gene: TRBJ1-5; abundance: NA; d_gene: NA; CDR3aa: CASSERMGHPNQPQHF; CDR3nt: TGTGCCAGCAGTGAACGGATGGGACACCCCAATCAGCCCCAGCATTTT